These 21 T cell receptor beta chains originate from one sample sequenced in a study of cytomegalovirus exposure and HLA in healthy donors. Researchers ran the PCR with 60 Vbeta and 13 Jbeta primers. Clones were sequenced by immunoSEQ multiplex PCR, and TCRdb holds only the in-frame ones, with some missing. The sample records 150,000 to 250,000 clones, approximately 83% being singletons. Sample: PBMCs. The receptors come from a boy aged 2-15 years in good health and CMV-seronegative.

This clone was counted only a few times. The CDR3 DNA reads as TGTGCCAGCAGTTGGCGGGCCGCTAGTGGGGAGACCCAGTACTTC. It specifies CASSWRAASGETQYF. The rearrangement links TRBV6-6 to TRBJ2-5; TRBD2 might be the D (5 bases). The V end lost 4 bases, the J end lost 5 bases, and 17 bases lay between the germline ends. Germline V gene sequence: CDR1 MNHNY, CDR2 SVGAGI (reference sequence). The CDR3 loop spans 15 amino acids.

The chain carries TRBV4-3 and TRBJ2-7; TRBD2 aligns across 14 bases. CDR1 is LGHNA, CDR2 YSLEER, per germline. CDR3 length equals 16 residues. V was pared by 0 bases and J by 3 bases, with 1 base of the junction left unmatched. The CDR3 here is CASSQEGLAGDYEQYF. The DNA for the CDR3 is TGCGCCAGCAGCCAAGAGGGACTAGCGGGGGACTACGAGCAGTACTTC.

V is TRBV29-1 and J is TRBJ1-2; D remains ambiguous. The V and J ends lost 7 bases and 6 bases respectively, with 15 bases between them. The CDR3 is 12 residues long. Germline loops: CDR1 SQVTM, CDR2 ANQGSEA. The CDR3 nucleotides are TGCAGCGCACTCACCGGGAATGATGGCTACACCTTC. It yields the protein CSALTGNDGYTF.

The V and J genes are TRBV6-1 and TRBJ1-1; D is uncertain. This CDR3 comprises 11 residues. The V gene's germline CDR1 is MNHNS and CDR2 SASEGT. Trimming left V 4 bases short and J 4 bases short, with 4 bases between. CDR3 in amino acids: CASSALTEAFF. The CDR3, as DNA: TGTGCCAGCAGTGCTCTCACTGAAGCTTTCTTT.

This clone was seen only a few times. This rearrangement joins TRBV6-6 to TRBJ2-1; the D is unclear. This CDR3 has 13 amino acids. Germline V lookup: CDR1 MNHNY, CDR2 SVGAGI (reference sequence). V was shortened by 4 bases and J by 9 bases, with 13 bases between the two germline ends. CDR3 region: CASSFPSEAEQFF. The CDR3 DNA reads TGTGCCAGCAGTTTCCCGAGCGAGGCTGAGCAGTTCTTC.

This clone appeared a single time. The chain carries TRBV5-1 and TRBJ1-2; 7 positions agree with TRBD1. Trimming at V came to 3 bases and at J to 4 bases, leaving 6 bases not matched to a gene. The CDR3 is 14 amino acids. CDR1 and CDR2 (germline): SGHRS, YFSETQ. The CDR3 here is CASSSTGAVYGYTF. The CDR3 coding sequence is TGCGCCAGCAGCTCCACAGGGGCTGTCTATGGCTACACCTTC. Full variable domain (rest looked up from reference TRBV5-1 and TRBJ1-2): KAGVTQTPRYLIKTRGQQVTLSCSPISGHRSVSWYQQTPGQGLQFLFEYFSETQRNKGNFPGRFSGRQFSNSRSEMNVSTLELGDSALYLCASSSTGAVYGYTFGSGTRLTVV.

The table lists this clone with a few counts. The chain uses TRBV7-9 and TRBJ2-7, with 9 bases lining up with TRBD1. The length of the CDR3 is 14 residues. Germline lookup yields CDR1 SEHNR and CDR2 FQNEAQ (reference sequence). The junction had 5 bases not matched to a gene; V was cut back by 5 bases and J by 3 bases. The CDR3 sequence: CASSHGTGLYEQYF. CDR3 nucleotides: TGTGCCAGCAGCCATGGGACAGGGCTCTACGAGCAGTACTTC.

The chain has TRBV11-2 and TRBJ2-7; a weak D match, TRBD1 (6 bases). This CDR3 is built from 16 residues. V shed 4 bases and J shed 2 bases, with 18 bases lying between them. Germline-derived CDR1 and CDR2 are SGHAT and FQNNGV. Here the CDR3 DNA reads TGTGCCAGCAGCTCTCTCTCGATCAGGGGTCCCTACGAGCAGTACTTC. It yields the protein CASSSLSIRGPYEQYF.

The chain joins TRBV7-9 to TRBJ1-2; D call uncertain. This CDR3 comprises 13 residues. Germline-derived CDR1 and CDR2 are SEHNR and FQNEAQ (reference sequence). Trimming took 5 bases from V and 5 from J, leaving 12 bases between them. The CDR3 sequence is CASSRGYPYGYTF. In DNA, the CDR3 is TGTGCCAGCAGCCGGGGATACCCTTATGGCTACACCTTC. Variable domain in full (rest from reference TRBV7-9 and TRBJ1-2): DTGVSQNPRHKITKRGQNVTFRCDPISEHNRLYWYRQTLGQGPEFLTYFQNEAQLEKSRLLSDRFSAERPKGSFSTLEIQRTEQGDSAMYLCASSRGYPYGYTFGSGTRLTVV.

The chain joins TRBV27 to TRBJ1-1; D is uncertain. This CDR3 contains 14 residues. Germline-derived CDR1 and CDR2 are MNHEY and SMNVEV (reference sequence). The V and J ends lost 2 bases and 1 base respectively, with 8 bases between them. The CDR3 coding sequence is TGTGCCAGCAGTTTACGAGGGAAGAACACTGAAGCTTTCTTT. Amino acids: CASSLRGKNTEAFF.

V gene TRBV6-5 combines with J gene TRBJ1-2; D remains ambiguous. The CDR3 has 14 amino acids. The V end was cut by 7 bases, the J end by 7 bases, with 19 bases between. CDR1 is MNHEY and CDR2 is SVGAGI in the germline V gene. The CDR3 DNA sequence: TGTGCCAGCATGCTCCGGTGGCGGGGAAGTGGCTACACCTTC. It specifies CASMLRWRGSGYTF.

The gene calls are TRBV14 and TRBJ2-2; 10 bases map to TRBD2. Germline CDR1 is SGHDN and CDR2 is FVKESK. V trimming: 3 bases; J trimming: 6 bases; junction bases outside the gene matches: 7. This CDR3 is built from 16 residues. Here the CDR3 reads CASSHLAGAPSGELFF. The CDR3 nucleotides read TGTGCCAGCAGCCACCTAGCGGGGGCCCCTTCCGGGGAGCTGTTTTTT.

CDR3 DNA: TGCGCCAGCAGCTTAGGGACAGGGGTAGGATATGGCTACACCTTC. Translated: CASSLGTGVGYGYTF. J is TRBJ1-2 and V is TRBV5-1; 10 bases align to TRBD1. Per germline, CDR1 SGHRS and CDR2 YFSETQ. The trim removed 2 bases at V and 5 bases at J, leaving 6 bases unmatched. This CDR3 contains 15 residues.

CDR3 loop: CASSLGRDPGWAQYF. CDR3 nucleotide sequence: TGTGCCAGCAGCTTAGGTCGTGACCCCGGGTGGGCCCAGTACTTC. This chain links TRBV7-2 with TRBJ2-5; D is undetermined. Germline V lookup: CDR1 SGHTA, CDR2 FQGNSA. The length of the CDR3 is 15 residues. Trimming pared 1 base from V and 9 bases from J, leaving 18 bases between.

This chain links TRBV5-4 with TRBJ1-1; D possibly corresponds to TRBD1 (5 bases). The CDR3 runs 15 residues. Trimming left V 9 bases short and J 0 bases short, with 18 bases between. In germline, CDR1 is SGHNT, CDR2 YYREEE (reference sequence). The CDR3 loop is CATRGRGSLNTEAFF. CDR3 in DNA: TGTGCCACCCGCGGTAGGGGCTCTTTGAACACTGAAGCTTTCTTT.

The chain is built from TRBV4-3 and TRBJ2-1; 12 nucleotides line up with TRBD2. V shed 5 bases, J shed 7 bases, and the junction held 12 bases outside the gene matches. The CDR3 has 17 residues. Germline CDR1 reads LGHNA; CDR2 reads YSLEER. The CDR3 coding sequence is TGCGCCAGCAGCTCCCAGGGGCCTAGCGGGGGGGCGAATGAGCAGTTCTTC. Translation gives CASSSQGPSGGANEQFF.

This rearrangement joins TRBV4-3 to TRBJ1-2; 8 positions agree with TRBD1. The V gene end was trimmed by 3 bases and the J gene end by 3 bases; junction bases not matched to a gene: 6. CDR1 LGHNA and CDR2 YSLEER come from the germline V gene. This CDR3 has 15 residues. The CDR3 coding sequence is TGCGCCAGCAGCCAGGACAGGGATCCCTACTATGGCTACACCTTC. This sequence encodes CASSQDRDPYYGYTF.

The DNA for the CDR3 is TGTGCCAGCAGCTTATGGGGGCTCACAGATACGCAGTATTTT. It yields the protein CASSLWGLTDTQYF. The V call is TRBV7-2, the J call TRBJ2-3, with D perhaps matching TRBD1 (6 bases). Germline lookup yields CDR1 SGHTA and CDR2 FQGNSA. The CDR3 length is 14 residues. Trimming took 2 bases from V and 2 from J, leaving 8 bases between them. Variable domain in full (rest from reference TRBV7-2 and TRBJ2-3): GAGVSQSPSNKVTEKGKDVELRCDPISGHTALYWYRQSLGQGLEFLIYFQGNSAPDKSGLPSDRFSAERTGGSVSTLTIQRTQQEDSAVYLCASSLWGLTDTQYFGPGTRLTVL.

The gene calls are TRBV5-5 and TRBJ2-7; weak D call: TRBD2 (7 bases). Trimming cost V 1 base and J 4 bases, with 21 bases left between them. In germline, CDR1 is SGHKS, CDR2 YYEKEE (reference sequence). The CDR3 is made up of 17 amino acids. CDR3: CASSLQVTGGLSYEQYF. DNA of the CDR3: TGTGCCAGCAGCTTGCAGGTAACGGGGGGCCTTTCTTACGAGCAGTACTTC.

The chain carries TRBV29-1 and TRBJ1-1; D ambiguous. Trimming shortened V by 3 bases and J by 0 bases, and 8 bases separated the two germline ends. This CDR3 comprises 13 residues. CDR1 is SQVTM, CDR2 ANQGSEA, per germline. The CDR3 protein is CSVERRMNTEAFF. In nucleotides, the CDR3 is TGCAGCGTTGAGCGGAGGATGAACACTGAAGCTTTCTTT. Full variable domain (remainder filled in from reference TRBV29-1 and TRBJ1-1): SAVISQKPSRDICQRGTSLTIQCQVDSQVTMMFWYRQQPGQSLTLIATANQGSEATYESGFVIDKFPISRPNLTFSTLTVSNMSPEDSSIYLCSVERRMNTEAFFGQGTRLTVV.

The chain couples TRBV29-1 to TRBJ2-7; D is ambiguous. The CDR3 sequence is 16 residues long. V shed 5 bases and J shed 0 bases, with 20 bases lying between them. Germline assignment: CDR1 SQVTM and CDR2 ANQGSEA. Here the CDR3 reads CSVIPADSSSSYEQYF. The CDR3 nucleotides read TGCAGCGTTATCCCAGCAGACTCCTCCTCCTCCTACGAGCAGTACTTC.